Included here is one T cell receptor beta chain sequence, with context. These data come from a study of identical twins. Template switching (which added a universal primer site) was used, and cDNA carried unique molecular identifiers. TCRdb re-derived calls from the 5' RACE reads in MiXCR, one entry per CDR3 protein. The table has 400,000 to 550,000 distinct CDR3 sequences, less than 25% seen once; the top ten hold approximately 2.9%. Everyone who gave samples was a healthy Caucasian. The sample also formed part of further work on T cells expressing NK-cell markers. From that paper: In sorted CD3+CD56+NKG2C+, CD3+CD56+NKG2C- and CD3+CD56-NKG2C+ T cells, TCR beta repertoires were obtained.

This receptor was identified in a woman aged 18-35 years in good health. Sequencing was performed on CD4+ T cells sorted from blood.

The CDR3 coding sequence is TGTGCCAGCAGCGCCCGAGGGACTAGCTTGTACAATGAGCAGTTCTTC. This codes for CASSARGTSLYNEQFF. V is TRBV9 and J is TRBJ2-1; 9 bases align to TRBD2. The CDR3 runs to 16 residues. The V segment lost 3 bases and the J segment 4 bases; nucleotides outside the gene matches: 8. Germline CDR1 SGDLS, CDR2 YYNGEE.